Listed below are T cell receptor beta chains from one sample, sequenced in a study of blood T cell repertoires in COVID-19. The method was immunoSEQ multiplex PCR; TCRdb's version includes in-frame clones alone and lacks a portion of them. The sample lists 200,000 to 250,000 clones, under 90% occurring once. Source material: PBMCs or T cells enriched from blood (not recorded which). The receptors stem from a woman in her fifties or sixties who had recovered from COVID-19. The CDR3 runs from the conserved cysteine through the conserved F or W. A D gene is named only where the DNA matches it firmly. A row's size may be missing; if present it is once, few, many or a size class.

V gene	clone size	D gene	J gene	CDR3 DNA	CDR3 protein
TRBV18	NA	TRBD1	TRBJ1-5	TGTGCCAGCTCACCACCAGGGACAGCTAATCAGCCCCAGCATTTT	CASSPPGTANQPQHF
TRBV3-1/TRBV3-2	NA	TRBD2	TRBJ2-3	TGTGCCAGCAGCCTCACTAGCGGGAGCACAGATACGCAGTATTTT	CASSLTSGSTDTQYF
TRBV18	NA	TRBD1	TRBJ1-2	TGTGCCAGCTCAACAGGGGACTATGGCTACACCTTC	CASSTGDYGYTF
TRBV19	NA	TRBD1	TRBJ1-6	TGTGCCAGTAGTGGGACAGGGGAGGGGTCACCCCTCCACTTT	CASSGTGEGSPLHF
TRBV9	few	NA	TRBJ2-3	TGTGCCAGCAGCCCGCGACATGCTGGGGATACGCAGTATTTT	CASSPRHAGDTQYF
TRBV7-2	many	TRBD1	TRBJ2-7	TGTGCCAGCAGACCCACAGGGGCCTACGAGCAGTACTTC	CASRPTGAYEQYF
TRBV11-2	NA	NA	TRBJ2-5	TGTGCCAGCAGCTTCCCTTACACCACAGAGACCCAGTACTTC	CASSFPYTTETQYF
TRBV7-9	NA	TRBD1	TRBJ1-2	TGTGCCAGCAGCTCGAGCGGGGGGACAGGCGTCTATGGCTACACCTTC	CASSSSGGTGVYGYTF
TRBV2	NA	TRBD2	TRBJ2-1	TGTGCCAGCAGCCGTCTAGCGGTCAACTACAATGAGCAGTTCTTC	CASSRLAVNYNEQFF
TRBV6-5	once	TRBD2	TRBJ2-1	TGTGCCAGCAGCCCCGCAGCGGGGGGGCGCAATGAGCAGTTCTTC	CASSPAAGGRNEQFF
TRBV7-3	NA	TRBD2	TRBJ2-5	TGTGCCAGCAGCTTAGGCGGGGGGTTCCAAGAGACCCAGTACTTC	CASSLGGGFQETQYF
TRBV7-3	NA	TRBD2	TRBJ2-3	TGTGCCAGCAGCCTACAATCGGGACTAGCGGGGACAATTGGCCGGGGCACAGATACGCAGTATTTT	CASSLQSGLAGTIGRGTDTQYF
TRBV10-1	NA	TRBD1	TRBJ2-3	TGCGCCAGCAGTGAGCCCTGGGGGACAGGGGGTCGAAATACGCAGTATTTT	CASSEPWGTGGRNTQYF
TRBV11-3	once	NA	TRBJ1-1	TGTGCCAGCAGCTTAGCAGGAGGTCCACGGTCTGAAGCTTTCTTT	CASSLAGGPRSEAFF
TRBV3-1/TRBV3-2	NA	NA	TRBJ1-1	TGTGCCAGCAGCCAAGGGAGACCCACTGAAGCTTTCTTT	CASSQGRPTEAFF
TRBV28	NA	NA	TRBJ2-1	TGTGCCAGCAGTCCACCAGGGGCTTTCAATGAGCAGTTCTTC	CASSPPGAFNEQFF
TRBV29-1	NA	NA	TRBJ1-1	TGCAGCGTTGATTTCGGGTATAAGAACACTGAAGCTTTCTTT	CSVDFGYKNTEAFF
TRBV6-5	NA	NA	TRBJ1-2	TGTGCCAGCCGGAGGTTAGGCTATGGCTACACCTTC	CASRRLGYGYTF
TRBV5-6	NA	NA	TRBJ2-4	TGTGCCAGCAGCTTGTTGCAGGGTGTTCAGTACTTC	CASSLLQGVQYF
TRBV27	NA	TRBD2	TRBJ2-1	TGTGCCAGCAGTTTGGCTTGGAGGACCATTAGCGGGAGTTCGGGGAATGAGCAGTTCTTC	CASSLAWRTISGSSGNEQFF
TRBV5-1	few	TRBD1	TRBJ2-7	TGCGCCAGCAGCTTGACAGGACAGGGGGCGAGGGAGCAGTACTTC	CASSLTGQGAREQYF
TRBV27	NA	TRBD1	TRBJ1-2	TGTGCCAGCAGTTTCAGGGCCGGGACAGGGGGTGGCTATGGCTACACCTTC	CASSFRAGTGGGYGYTF
TRBV10-2	few	NA	TRBJ1-3	TGCGCCAGCAGTAGCGGGAGCTCTGGAAACACCATATATTTT	CASSSGSSGNTIYF
TRBV6-5	once	TRBD1	TRBJ1-3	TGTGCCAGCAGTCCTCAACGGACAGGGTCGGGCATATATTTT	CASSPQRTGSGIYF
TRBV7-9	NA	NA	TRBJ1-6	TGTGCCAGCAGACTAAGGGGGTCAGATAATTCACCCCTCCACTTT	CASRLRGSDNSPLHF
TRBV5-1	NA	NA	TRBJ2-3	TGCGCCAGCAGCCGGACCGCTGGACTCACAGATACGCAGTATTTT	CASSRTAGLTDTQYF
TRBV10-3	NA	TRBD1	TRBJ1-2	TGTGCCATCAGTGGGGCAGGGGGATCCTATGGCTACACCTTC	CAISGAGGSYGYTF
TRBV7-8	NA	NA	TRBJ1-2	TGTGCCAGCACCCCTCTGGGCGGGGGGACGGGGGTCTATGGCTACACCTTC	CASTPLGGGTGVYGYTF
TRBV7-2	once	NA	TRBJ2-3	TGTGCCAGCAGCTTAGGGACTATGAGGTCCACAGATACGCAGTATTTT	CASSLGTMRSTDTQYF
TRBV27	NA	TRBD1	TRBJ2-1	TGTGCCAGCAGCTTACGGCGTAGAACAGGGGGCATTGGTGAGCAGTTCTTC	CASSLRRRTGGIGEQFF
TRBV2	NA	TRBD1	TRBJ2-7	TGTGCCAGCAAGGGACAGGGACACTACGAGCAGTACTTC	CASKGQGHYEQYF
TRBV12-3/TRBV12-4	NA	NA	TRBJ2-7	TGTGCCAGCAGTCGGACTACTTCCTACGAGCAGTACTTC	CASSRTTSYEQYF
TRBV27	NA	NA	TRBJ1-4	TGTGCCAGCAGTTTCTACAGCCCCACCTCGGTTGAAAAACTGTTTTTT	CASSFYSPTSVEKLFF
TRBV11-2	NA	NA	TRBJ1-6	TGTGCCAGCAGCCCAAGACAGGAGAATAATTCACCCCTCCACTTT	CASSPRQENNSPLHF
TRBV7-5	NA	NA	TRBJ1-2	TGTGCCAGAAGCTTAGTTCGACAGGGGGGCGGCTACACCTTC	CARSLVRQGGGYTF
TRBV19	NA	NA	TRBJ1-5	TGTGCCAGTACCGTAACCGGGAATCAGCCCCAGCATTTT	CASTVTGNQPQHF
TRBV6-5	NA	TRBD1	TRBJ2-5	TGTGCCAGCAGACTGACAGGGAGAGAGACCCAGTACTTC	CASRLTGRETQYF